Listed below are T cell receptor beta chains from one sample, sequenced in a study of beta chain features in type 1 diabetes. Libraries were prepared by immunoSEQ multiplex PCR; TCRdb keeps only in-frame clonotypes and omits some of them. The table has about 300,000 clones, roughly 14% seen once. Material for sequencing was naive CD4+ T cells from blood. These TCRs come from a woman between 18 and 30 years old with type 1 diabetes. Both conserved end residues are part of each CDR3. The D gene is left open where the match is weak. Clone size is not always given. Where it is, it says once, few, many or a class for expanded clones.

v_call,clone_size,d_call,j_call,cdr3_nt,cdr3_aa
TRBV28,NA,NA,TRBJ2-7,TGTGCCAGCAGTTCTATAGCCCCACAAATGAGTGGCTACTACGAGCAGTACTTC,CASSSIAPQMSGYYEQYF
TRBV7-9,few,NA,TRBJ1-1,TGTGCCAGCAGCCCGGGGGTGGGAACGAACACTGAAGCTTTCTTT,CASSPGVGTNTEAFF
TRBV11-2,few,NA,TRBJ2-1,TGTGCCAGCAGCTTATGGAGGAATGAGCAGTTCTTC,CASSLWRNEQFF
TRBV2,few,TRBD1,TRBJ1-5,TGTGCCAGCAGTGCAACAGGGGGGTATCAGCCCCAGCATTTT,CASSATGGYQPQHF
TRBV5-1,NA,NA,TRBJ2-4,TGCGCCAGCAGCTCCCAGGGCTGGTTGGACATTCAGTACTTC,CASSSQGWLDIQYF
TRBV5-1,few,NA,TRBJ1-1,TGCGCCAGCAGGGGGCCAGGGCGCGCTGAAGCTTTCTTT,CASRGPGRAEAFF
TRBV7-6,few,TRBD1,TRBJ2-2,TGTGCCAGCAGCTTAGGGACAGGGTTCATCGGGGAGCTGTTTTTT,CASSLGTGFIGELFF
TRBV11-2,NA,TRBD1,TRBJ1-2,TGTGCCAGCAGCTTAGACAGGGGGGCCGGGGGCTACACCTTC,CASSLDRGAGGYTF
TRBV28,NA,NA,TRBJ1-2,TGTGCCAGCAGAGGAGAGGGAGGATACACCTTC,CASRGEGGYTF
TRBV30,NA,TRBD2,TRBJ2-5,TGTGCCTGGAGTGGCCCGGGGCTAAGGGGAGCGGGACCGCCCCAAGAGACCCAGTACTTC,CAWSGPGLRGAGPPQETQYF
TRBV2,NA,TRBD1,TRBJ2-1,TGTGCCAGCAGCCCGGGACAGAAAAATGAGCAGTTCTTC,CASSPGQKNEQFF
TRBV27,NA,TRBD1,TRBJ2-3,TGTGCCAGCACCAGGACAGGGTTCACAGATACGCAGTATTTT,CASTRTGFTDTQYF
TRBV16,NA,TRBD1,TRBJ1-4,TGTGCCAGCAGTCGAACGAAGGGACAGACATTTAATGAAAAACTGTTTTTT,CASSRTKGQTFNEKLFF
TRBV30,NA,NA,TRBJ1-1,TGTGCCTGGGTTGAGTCTGGGGGGTATGGAGCTTTCTTT,CAWVESGGYGAFF
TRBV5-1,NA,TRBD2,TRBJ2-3,TGCGCCAGCAGCAGAACTAGCGAGGCAGATACGCAGTATTTT,CASSRTSEADTQYF
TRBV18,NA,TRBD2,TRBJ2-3,TGTGCCAGCTCACCACCCAGCGGGAGGAGCACAGATACGCAGTATTTT,CASSPPSGRSTDTQYF
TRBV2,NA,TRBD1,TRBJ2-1,TGTGCCAGCAGCTCGGACAGGGGAGGTGAGCAGTTCTTC,CASSSDRGGEQFF
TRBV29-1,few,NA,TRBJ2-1,TGCAGCGTTTCGGGGGACTTAAACTCCTACAATGAGCAGTTCTTC,CSVSGDLNSYNEQFF
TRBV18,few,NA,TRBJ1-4,TGTGCCAGCTCACCGAACGCGGACAGAATGGGAAAACTGTTTTTT,CASSPNADRMGKLFF
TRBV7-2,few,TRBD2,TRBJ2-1,TGTGCCAGCAGCTTAGAGACTAGCGGGGGATACAATGAGCAGTTCTTC,CASSLETSGGYNEQFF
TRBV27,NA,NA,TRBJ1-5,TGTGCCAGCAGTTGGGCAGGTTATAGCAATCAGCCCCAGCATTTT,CASSWAGYSNQPQHF
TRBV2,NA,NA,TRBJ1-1,TGTGCCCTCGGCGGGGGGCAGAACACTGAAGCTTTCTTT,CALGGGQNTEAFF
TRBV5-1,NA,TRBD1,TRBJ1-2,TGCGCCAGCAGCTTTGGACAGGGGCGAAGCTACACCTTC,CASSFGQGRSYTF
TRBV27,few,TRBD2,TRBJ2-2,TGTGCCAGCAGACAGACTAGCGGGATAACCGGGGAGCTGTTTTTT,CASRQTSGITGELFF